The TCR beta chain under discussion was sequenced for a study of post-analysis software for immune sequencing data. Regarding this clonotype: The antigen is undetermined.

This CDR3 has 13 residues. V lost 7 bases and J lost 5, with 12 bases in between. Germline CDR1 and CDR2: SNHLY and FYNNEI. Points from the study as a whole: The study found significantly lower normalized Chao1 diversity in multiple sclerosis patients than in controls. Controls had lower frequencies than patients of a handful of TRBV segments, which included TRBV5-6, TRBV5-1 and TRBV20-1.

Presence of unique molecular identifiers characterized the TCR beta cDNA libraries. From approximately 0.95 to 9.8 million T cells, a few hundred thousand cDNA molecules were obtained. TCRdb reprocessed the PCR reads with MiXCR, giving one entry per CDR3 protein. The profile shows over 300,000 distinct CDR3 sequences, around 33% of them singletons. The TCR originated in a girl aged 10 to 17 with multiple sclerosis. The specimen sequenced was blood. The rearrangement joins TRBV2 to TRBJ2-1, with D unclear. In DNA, the CDR3 is TGTGCCAGCATACTGGACGGACACAATGAGCAGTTCTTC. Encoded protein: CASILDGHNEQFF.